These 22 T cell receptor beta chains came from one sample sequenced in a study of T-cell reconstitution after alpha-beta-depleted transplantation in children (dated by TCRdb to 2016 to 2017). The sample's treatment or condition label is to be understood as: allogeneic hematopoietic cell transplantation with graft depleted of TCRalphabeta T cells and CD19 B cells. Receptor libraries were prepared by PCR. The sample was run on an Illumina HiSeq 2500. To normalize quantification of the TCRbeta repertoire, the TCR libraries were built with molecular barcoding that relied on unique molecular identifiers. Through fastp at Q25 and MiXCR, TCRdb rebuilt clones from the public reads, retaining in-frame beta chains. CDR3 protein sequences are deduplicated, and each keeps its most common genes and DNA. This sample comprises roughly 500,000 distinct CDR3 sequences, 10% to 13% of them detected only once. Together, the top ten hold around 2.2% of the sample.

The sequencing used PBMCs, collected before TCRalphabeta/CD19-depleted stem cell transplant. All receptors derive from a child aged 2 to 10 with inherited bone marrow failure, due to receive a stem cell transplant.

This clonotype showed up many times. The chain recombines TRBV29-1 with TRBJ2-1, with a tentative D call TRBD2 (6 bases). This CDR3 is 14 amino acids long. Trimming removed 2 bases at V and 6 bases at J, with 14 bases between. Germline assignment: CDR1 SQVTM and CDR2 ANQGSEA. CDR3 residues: CSVEKTRRANEQFF. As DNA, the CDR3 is TGCAGCGTTGAAAAGACTAGGAGGGCCAATGAGCAGTTCTTC.

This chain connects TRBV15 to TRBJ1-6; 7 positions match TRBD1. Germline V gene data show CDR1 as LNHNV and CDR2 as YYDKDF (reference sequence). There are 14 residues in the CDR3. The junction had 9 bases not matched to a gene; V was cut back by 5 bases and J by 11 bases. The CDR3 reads CATSPGQVLAPLHF. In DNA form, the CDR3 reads TGTGCCACCAGCCCAGGACAGGTGCTGGCACCCCTCCACTTT.

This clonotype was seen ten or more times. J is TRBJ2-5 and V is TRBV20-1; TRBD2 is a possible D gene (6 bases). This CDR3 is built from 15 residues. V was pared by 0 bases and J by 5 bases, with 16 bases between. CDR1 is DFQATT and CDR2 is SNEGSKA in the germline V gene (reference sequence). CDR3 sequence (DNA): TGCAGTGCTAGAGATCCGAATAGCGGCGCGGAGACCCAGTACTTC. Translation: CSARDPNSGAETQYF.

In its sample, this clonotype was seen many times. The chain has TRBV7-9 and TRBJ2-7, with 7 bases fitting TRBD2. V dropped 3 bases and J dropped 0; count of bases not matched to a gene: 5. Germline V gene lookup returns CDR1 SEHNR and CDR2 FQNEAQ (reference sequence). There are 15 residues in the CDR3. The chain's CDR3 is CASSLGGSFSYEQYF. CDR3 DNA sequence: TGTGCCAGCAGCTTGGGCGGGAGCTTCTCCTACGAGCAGTACTTC.

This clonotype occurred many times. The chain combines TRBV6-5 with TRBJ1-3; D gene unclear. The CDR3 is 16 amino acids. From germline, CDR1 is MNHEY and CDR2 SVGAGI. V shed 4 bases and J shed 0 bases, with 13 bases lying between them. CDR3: CASSSLDLGSGNTIYF. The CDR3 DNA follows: TGTGCCAGCAGTTCCCTCGACCTGGGCTCTGGAAACACCATATATTTT.

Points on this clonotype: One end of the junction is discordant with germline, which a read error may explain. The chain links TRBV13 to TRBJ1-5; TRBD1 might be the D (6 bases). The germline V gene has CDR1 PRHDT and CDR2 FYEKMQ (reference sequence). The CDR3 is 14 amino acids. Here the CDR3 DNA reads TGTGCCAGCAGCCCAGGGGTTGGCAATGAGCCCCAGCATTTT. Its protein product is CASSPGVGNEPQHF.

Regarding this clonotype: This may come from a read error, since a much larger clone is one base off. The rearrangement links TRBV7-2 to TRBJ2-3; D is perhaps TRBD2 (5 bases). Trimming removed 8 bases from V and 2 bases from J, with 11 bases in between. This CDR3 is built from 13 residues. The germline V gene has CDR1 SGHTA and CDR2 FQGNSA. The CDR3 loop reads CASRAEATDTQYF. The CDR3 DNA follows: TGTGCCAGCCGAGCGGAGGCCACAGATACGCAGTATTTT.

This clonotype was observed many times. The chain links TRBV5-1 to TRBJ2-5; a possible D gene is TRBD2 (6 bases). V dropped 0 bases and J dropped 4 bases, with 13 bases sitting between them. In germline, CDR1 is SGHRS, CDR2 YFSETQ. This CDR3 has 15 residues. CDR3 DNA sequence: TGCGCCAGCAGCTTGGAGGTCGCAGCGGGAGAGACCCAGTACTTC. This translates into CASSLEVAAGETQYF.

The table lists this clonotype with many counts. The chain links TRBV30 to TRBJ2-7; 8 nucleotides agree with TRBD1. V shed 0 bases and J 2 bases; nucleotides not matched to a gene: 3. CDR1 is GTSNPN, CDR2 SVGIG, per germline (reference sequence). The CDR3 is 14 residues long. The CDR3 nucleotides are TGTGCCTGGAGTGTAGGGACAGGAGCCTACGAGCAGTACTTC. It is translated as CAWSVGTGAYEQYF.

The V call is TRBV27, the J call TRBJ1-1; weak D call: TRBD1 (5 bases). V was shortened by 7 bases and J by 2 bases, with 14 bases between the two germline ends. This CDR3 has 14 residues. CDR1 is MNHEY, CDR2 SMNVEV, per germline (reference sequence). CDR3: CASTPGGGNTEAFF. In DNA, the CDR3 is TGTGCCAGCACCCCGGGGGGTGGTAACACTGAAGCTTTCTTT.

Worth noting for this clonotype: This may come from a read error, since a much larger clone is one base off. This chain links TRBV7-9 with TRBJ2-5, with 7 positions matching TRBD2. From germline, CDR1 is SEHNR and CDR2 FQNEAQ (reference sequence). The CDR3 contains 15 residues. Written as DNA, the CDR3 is TGTGCCAGCAGCTTACTCGGGGGGACCCAAGAGAGCCAGTACTTC. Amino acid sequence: CASSLLGGTQESQYF.

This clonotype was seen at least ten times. In nucleotides, the CDR3 is TGTGCCAGCAGTGAGGAGATCACCCAGCCCCAGCATTTT. Translating it yields CASSEEITQPQHF. The chain employs TRBV2 and TRBJ1-5, with D uncertain. In germline, CDR1 is SNHLY, CDR2 FYNNEI. CDR3 length equals 13 residues. Trimming took 3 bases from V and 7 from J, leaving 10 bases between them. The complete variable domain, with remaining parts taken from reference TRBV2 and TRBJ1-5, reads EPEVTQTPSHQVTQMGQEVILRCVPISNHLYFYWYRQILGQKVEFLVSFYNNEISEKSEIFDDQFSVERPDGSNFTLKIRSTKLEDSAMYFCASSEEITQPQHFGDGTRLSIL.

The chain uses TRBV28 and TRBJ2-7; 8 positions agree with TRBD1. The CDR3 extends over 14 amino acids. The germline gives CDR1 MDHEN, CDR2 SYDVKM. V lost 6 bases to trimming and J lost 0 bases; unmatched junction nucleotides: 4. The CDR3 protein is CASRRQGRSYEQYF. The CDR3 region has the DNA TGTGCCAGCAGGAGACAGGGGCGCTCCTACGAGCAGTACTTC.

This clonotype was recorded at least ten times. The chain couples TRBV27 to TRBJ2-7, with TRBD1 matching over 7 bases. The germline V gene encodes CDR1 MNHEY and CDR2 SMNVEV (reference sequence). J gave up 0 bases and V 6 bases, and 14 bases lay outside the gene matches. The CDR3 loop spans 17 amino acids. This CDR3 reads CASSPLLRDSDSYEQYF. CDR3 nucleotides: TGTGCCAGCAGCCCCCTCCTCCGGGACAGTGACTCCTACGAGCAGTACTTC.

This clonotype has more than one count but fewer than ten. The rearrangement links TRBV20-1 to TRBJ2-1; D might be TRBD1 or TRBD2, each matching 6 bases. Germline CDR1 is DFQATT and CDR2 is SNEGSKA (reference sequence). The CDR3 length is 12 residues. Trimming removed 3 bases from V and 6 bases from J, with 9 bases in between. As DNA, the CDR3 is TGCAGTGCTAGTAGGGGGGTCAATGAGCAGTTCTTC. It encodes CSASRGVNEQFF.

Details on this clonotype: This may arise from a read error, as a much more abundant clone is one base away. The CDR3 DNA sequence: TGTGCCAGCAGTTTACAGGGATTACAGGGGTGGCCACGCCTCCACTTT. Protein product: CASSLQGLQGWPRLHF. The chain recombines TRBV27 with TRBJ1-6; 7 nucleotides agree with TRBD1. Germline CDR1 and CDR2: MNHEY and SMNVEV (reference sequence). The CDR3 length is 16 residues. V trimming: 2 bases; J trimming: 15 bases; junction bases outside the gene matches: 16.

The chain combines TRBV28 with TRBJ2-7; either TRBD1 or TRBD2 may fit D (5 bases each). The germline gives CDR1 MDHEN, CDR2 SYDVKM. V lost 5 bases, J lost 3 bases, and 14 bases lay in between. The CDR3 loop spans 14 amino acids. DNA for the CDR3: TGTGCCAGCAGTACTAGTAGGGGCAACTACGAGCAGTACTTC. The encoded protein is CASSTSRGNYEQYF.

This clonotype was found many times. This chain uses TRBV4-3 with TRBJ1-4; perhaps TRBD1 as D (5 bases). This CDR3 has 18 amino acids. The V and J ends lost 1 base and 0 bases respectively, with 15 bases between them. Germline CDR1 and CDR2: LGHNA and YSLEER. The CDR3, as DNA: TGCGCCAGCAGCCAAGGAGCTGGCAGGGTGGCAACTAATGAAAAACTGTTTTTT. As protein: CASSQGAGRVATNEKLFF.

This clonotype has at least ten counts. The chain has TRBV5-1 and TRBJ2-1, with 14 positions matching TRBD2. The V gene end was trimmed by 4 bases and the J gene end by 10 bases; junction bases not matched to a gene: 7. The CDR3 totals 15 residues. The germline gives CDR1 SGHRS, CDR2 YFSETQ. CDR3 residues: CASSPGLAGEGEQFF. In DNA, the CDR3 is TGCGCCAGCAGCCCGGGACTAGCGGGAGAGGGGGAGCAGTTCTTC.

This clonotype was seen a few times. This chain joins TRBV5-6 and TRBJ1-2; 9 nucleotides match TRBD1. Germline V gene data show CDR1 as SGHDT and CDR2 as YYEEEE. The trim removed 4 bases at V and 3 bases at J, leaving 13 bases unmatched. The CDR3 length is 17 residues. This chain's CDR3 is CASSVDRDRANYYGYTF. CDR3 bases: TGTGCCAGCAGCGTAGACCGGGACAGGGCCAACTACTATGGCTACACCTTC. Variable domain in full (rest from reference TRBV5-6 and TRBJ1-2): DAGVTQSPTHLIKTRGQQVTLRCSPKSGHDTVSWYQQALGQGPQFIFQYYEEEERQRGNFPDRFSGHQFPNYSSELNVNALLLGDSALYLCASSVDRDRANYYGYTFGSGTRLTVV.

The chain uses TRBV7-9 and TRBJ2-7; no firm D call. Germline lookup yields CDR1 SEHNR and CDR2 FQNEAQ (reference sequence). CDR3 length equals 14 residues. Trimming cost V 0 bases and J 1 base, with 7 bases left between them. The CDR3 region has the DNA TGTGCCAGCAGCTTAGCGGAACAGTCCTACGAGCAGTACTTC. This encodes CASSLAEQSYEQYF.

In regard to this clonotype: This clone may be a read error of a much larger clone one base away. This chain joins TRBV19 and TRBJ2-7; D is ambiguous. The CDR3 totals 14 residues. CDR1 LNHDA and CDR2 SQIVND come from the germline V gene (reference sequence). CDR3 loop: CATSMGLSSYDQYF. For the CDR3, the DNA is TGTGCCACTTCCATGGGGTTGAGCTCCTACGACCAGTACTTC.